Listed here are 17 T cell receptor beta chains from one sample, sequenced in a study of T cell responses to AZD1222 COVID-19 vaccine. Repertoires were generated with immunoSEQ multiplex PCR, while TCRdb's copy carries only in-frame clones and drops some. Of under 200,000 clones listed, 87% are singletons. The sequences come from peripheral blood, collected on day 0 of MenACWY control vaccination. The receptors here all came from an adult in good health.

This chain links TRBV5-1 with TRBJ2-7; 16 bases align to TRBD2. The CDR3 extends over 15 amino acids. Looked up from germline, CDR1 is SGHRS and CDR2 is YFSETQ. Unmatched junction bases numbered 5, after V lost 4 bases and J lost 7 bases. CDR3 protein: CASSLGLAGGPEQYF. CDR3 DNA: TGCGCCAGCAGCCTGGGACTAGCGGGGGGGCCTGAGCAGTACTTC.

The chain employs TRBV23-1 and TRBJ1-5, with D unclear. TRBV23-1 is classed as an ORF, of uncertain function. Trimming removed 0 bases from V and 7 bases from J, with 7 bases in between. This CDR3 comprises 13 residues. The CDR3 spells CASSQSTEQPQHF. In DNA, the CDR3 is TGCGCCAGCAGTCAATCGACGGAACAGCCCCAGCATTTT.

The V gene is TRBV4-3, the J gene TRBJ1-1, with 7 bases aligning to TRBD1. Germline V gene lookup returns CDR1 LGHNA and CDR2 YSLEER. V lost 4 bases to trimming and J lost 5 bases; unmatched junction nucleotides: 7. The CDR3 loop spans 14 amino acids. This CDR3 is CASSLSSGGTEAFF. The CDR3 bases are TGCGCCAGCAGCCTATCATCAGGGGGGACTGAAGCTTTCTTT.

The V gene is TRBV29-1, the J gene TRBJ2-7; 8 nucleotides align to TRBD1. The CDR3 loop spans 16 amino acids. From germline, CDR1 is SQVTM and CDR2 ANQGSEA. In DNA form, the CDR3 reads TGCAGTATTACCGGGACAGGTCAAATCTACTCCTACGAGCAGTACTTC. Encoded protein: CSITGTGQIYSYEQYF.

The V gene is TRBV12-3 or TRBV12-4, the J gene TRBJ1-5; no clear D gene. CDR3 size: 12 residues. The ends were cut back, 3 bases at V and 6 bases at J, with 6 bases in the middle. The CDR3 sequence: CASSFGSQPQHF. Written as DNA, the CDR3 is TGTGCCAGCAGTTTCGGCAGTCAGCCCCAGCATTTT.

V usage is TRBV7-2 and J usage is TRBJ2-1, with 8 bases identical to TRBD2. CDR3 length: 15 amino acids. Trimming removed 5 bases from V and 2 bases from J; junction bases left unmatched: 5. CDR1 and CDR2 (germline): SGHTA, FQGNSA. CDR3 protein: CASSPRGGAYNEQFF. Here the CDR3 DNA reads TGTGCCAGCAGCCCCCGGGGGGGGGCCTACAATGAGCAGTTCTTC.

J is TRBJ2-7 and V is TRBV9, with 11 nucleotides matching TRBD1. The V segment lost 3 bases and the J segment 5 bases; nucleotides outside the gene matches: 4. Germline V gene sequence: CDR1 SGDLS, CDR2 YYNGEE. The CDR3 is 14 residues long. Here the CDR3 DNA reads TGTGCCAGCAGCGAGGGACAGGGGGTCGACGAGCAGTACTTC. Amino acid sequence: CASSEGQGVDEQYF.

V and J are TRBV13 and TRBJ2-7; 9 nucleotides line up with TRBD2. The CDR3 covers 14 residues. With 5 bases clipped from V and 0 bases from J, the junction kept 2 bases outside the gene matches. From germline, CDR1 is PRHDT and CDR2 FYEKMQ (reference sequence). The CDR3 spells CASSPTSGSYEQYF. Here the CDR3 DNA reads TGTGCCAGCAGCCCGACTAGCGGCTCCTACGAGCAGTACTTC.

CDR3 sequence: CASSLLRGTEAFF. CDR3 bases: TGTGCCAGCAGCCTACTGAGGGGGACTGAAGCTTTCTTT. The chain employs TRBV27 and TRBJ1-1; TRBD1 is a possible D gene (6 bases). Germline V gene data show CDR1 as MNHEY and CDR2 as SMNVEV (reference sequence). The V and J ends lost 6 bases and 5 bases respectively, with 13 bases between them. There are 13 residues in the CDR3.

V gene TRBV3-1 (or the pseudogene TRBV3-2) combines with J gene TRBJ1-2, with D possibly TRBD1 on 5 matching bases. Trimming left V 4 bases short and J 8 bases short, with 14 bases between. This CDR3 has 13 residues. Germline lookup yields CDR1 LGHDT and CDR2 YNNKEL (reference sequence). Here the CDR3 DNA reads TGTGCCAGCAGCCTGCAGGGAGAGGAAGGCTACACCTTC. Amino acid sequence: CASSLQGEEGYTF.

This CDR3 reads CASSYYNRVGTEAFF. In DNA form, the CDR3 reads TGTGCCAGCAGTTACTATAATAGGGTCGGCACTGAAGCTTTCTTT. The gene calls are TRBV6-5 and TRBJ1-1, with unresolved D. CDR1 MNHEY and CDR2 SVGAGI come from the germline V gene. Deletions cut 1 base from V and 4 bases from J, with 13 bases between. The CDR3 totals 15 residues.

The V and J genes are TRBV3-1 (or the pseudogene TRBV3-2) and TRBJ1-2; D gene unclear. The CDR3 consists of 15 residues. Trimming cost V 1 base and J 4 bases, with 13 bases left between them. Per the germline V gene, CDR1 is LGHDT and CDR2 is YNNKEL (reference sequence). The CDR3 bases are TGTGCCAGCAGCCAAGGTGCGCCCAGGCCCTATGGCTACACCTTC. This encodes CASSQGAPRPYGYTF.

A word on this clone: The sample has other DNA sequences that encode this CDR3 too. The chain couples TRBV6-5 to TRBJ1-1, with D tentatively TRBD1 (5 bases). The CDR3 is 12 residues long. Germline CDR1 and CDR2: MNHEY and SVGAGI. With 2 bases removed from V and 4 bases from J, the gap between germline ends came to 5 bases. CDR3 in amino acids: CASSYGGTEAFF. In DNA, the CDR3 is TGTGCCAGCAGTTACGGGGGCACTGAAGCTTTCTTT.

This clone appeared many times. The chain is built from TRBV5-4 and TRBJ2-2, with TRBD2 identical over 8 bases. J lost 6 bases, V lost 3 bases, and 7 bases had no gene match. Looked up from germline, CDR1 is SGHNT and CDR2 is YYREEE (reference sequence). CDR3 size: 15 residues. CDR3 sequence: CASSSDIAGSGELFF. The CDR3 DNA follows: TGTGCCAGCAGCTCCGACATAGCGGGATCCGGGGAGCTGTTTTTT.

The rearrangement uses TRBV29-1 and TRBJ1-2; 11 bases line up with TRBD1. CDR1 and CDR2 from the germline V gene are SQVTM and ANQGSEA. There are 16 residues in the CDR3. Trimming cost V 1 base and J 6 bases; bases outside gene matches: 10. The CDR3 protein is CSVEGGTGGAYDGYTF. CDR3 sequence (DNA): TGCAGCGTTGAAGGCGGGACAGGGGGAGCTTATGATGGCTACACCTTC.

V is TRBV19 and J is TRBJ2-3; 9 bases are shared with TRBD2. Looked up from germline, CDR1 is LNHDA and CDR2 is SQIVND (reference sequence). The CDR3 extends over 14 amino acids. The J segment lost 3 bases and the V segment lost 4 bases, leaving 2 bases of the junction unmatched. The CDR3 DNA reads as TGTGCCAGTAGTAGTAGCGGGAGTACAGATACGCAGTATTTT. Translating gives CASSSSGSTDTQYF.

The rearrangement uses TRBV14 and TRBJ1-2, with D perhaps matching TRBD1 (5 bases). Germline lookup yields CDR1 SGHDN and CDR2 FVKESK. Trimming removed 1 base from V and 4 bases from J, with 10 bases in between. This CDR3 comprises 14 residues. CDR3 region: CASSQGGASYGYTF. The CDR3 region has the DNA TGTGCCAGCAGCCAAGGAGGGGCAAGCTATGGCTACACCTTC.